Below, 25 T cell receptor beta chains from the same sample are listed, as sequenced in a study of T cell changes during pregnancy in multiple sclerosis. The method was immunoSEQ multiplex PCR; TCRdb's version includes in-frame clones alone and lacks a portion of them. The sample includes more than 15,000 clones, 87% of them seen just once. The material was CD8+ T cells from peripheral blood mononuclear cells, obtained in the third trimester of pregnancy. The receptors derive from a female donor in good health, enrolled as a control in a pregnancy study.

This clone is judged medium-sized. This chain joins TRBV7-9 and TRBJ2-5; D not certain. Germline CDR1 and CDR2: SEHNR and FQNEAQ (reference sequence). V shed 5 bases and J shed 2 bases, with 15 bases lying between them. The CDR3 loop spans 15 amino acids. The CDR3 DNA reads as TGTGCCAGCAGCCCGAAGGCGGTACCTCAAGAGACCCAGTACTTC. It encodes CASSPKAVPQETQYF.

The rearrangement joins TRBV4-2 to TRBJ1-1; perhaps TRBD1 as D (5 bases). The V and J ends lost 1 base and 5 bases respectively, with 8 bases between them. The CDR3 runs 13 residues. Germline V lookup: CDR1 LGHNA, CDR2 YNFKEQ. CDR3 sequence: CASSQVGGTEAFF. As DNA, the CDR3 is TGTGCCAGCAGCCAAGTGGGGGGAACTGAAGCTTTCTTT.

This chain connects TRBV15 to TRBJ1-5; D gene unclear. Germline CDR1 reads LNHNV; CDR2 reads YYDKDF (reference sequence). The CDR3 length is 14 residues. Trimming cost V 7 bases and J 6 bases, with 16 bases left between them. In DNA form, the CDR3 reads TGTGCCACCAACGACGACCCGGAGGGTCAGCCCCAGCATTTT. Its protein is CATNDDPEGQPQHF.

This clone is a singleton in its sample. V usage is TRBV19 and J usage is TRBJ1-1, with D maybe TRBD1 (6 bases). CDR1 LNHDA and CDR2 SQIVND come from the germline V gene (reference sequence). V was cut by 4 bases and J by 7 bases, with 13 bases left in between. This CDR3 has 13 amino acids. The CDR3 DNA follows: TGTGCCAGTAGTAACCGGGCAGGGGATGAAGCTTTCTTT. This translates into CASSNRAGDEAFF. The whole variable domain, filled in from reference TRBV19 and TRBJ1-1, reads DGGITQSPKYLFRKEGQNVTLSCEQNLNHDAMYWYRQDPGQGLRLIYYSQIVNDFQKGDIAEGYSVSREKKESFPLTVTSAQKNPTAFYLCASSNRAGDEAFFGQGTRLTVV.

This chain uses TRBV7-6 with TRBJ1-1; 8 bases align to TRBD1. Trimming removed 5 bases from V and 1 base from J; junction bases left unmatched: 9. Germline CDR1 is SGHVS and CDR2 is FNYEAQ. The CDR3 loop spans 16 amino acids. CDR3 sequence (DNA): TGTGCCAGCAGCCAAGGACAGGGCGTAAGGAACACTGAAGCTTTCTTT. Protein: CASSQGQGVRNTEAFF.

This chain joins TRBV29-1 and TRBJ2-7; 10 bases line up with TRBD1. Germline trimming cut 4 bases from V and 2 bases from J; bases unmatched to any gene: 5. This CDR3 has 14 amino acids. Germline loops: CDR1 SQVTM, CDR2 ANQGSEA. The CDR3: CSVVVGTGAYEQYF. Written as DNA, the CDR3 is TGCAGCGTTGTGGTTGGGACAGGGGCCTACGAGCAGTACTTC.

CDR3 sequence (DNA): TGTGCCAGCAGCGCGTCTAGCGGGAGGGCCAATGAGCAGTTCTTC. Translated, it gives CASSASSGRANEQFF. The chain uses TRBV9 and TRBJ2-1; 12 nucleotides line up with TRBD2. Per the germline V gene, CDR1 is SGDLS and CDR2 is YYNGEE. The CDR3 spans 15 residues. The V and J ends lost 3 bases and 6 bases, in that order; junction bases with no gene match: 4.

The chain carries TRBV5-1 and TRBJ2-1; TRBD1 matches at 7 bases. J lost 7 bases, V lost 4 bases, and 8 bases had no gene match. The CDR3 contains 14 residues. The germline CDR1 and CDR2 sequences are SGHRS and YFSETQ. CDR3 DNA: TGCGCCAGCAGCCGTACCGACAGGGAGAATGAGCAGTTCTTC. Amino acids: CASSRTDRENEQFF.

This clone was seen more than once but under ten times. CDR3 DNA: TGTGCCAGCAGTGACGGGGAGGGAACAAACGAGCAGTACTTC. Protein: CASSDGEGTNEQYF. The chain couples TRBV2 to TRBJ2-7; 7 nucleotides line up with TRBD2. The CDR3 totals 14 residues. Germline V gene lookup returns CDR1 SNHLY and CDR2 FYNNEI. With V trimmed by 3 bases and J by 5 bases, 7 bases remained unmatched.

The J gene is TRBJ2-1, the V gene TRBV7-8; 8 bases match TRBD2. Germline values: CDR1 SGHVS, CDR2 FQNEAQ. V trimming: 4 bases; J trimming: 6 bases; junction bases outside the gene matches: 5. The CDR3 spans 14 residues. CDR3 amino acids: CASSSTAGVNEQFF. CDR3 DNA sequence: TGTGCCAGCAGCTCGACAGCGGGGGTCAATGAGCAGTTCTTC.

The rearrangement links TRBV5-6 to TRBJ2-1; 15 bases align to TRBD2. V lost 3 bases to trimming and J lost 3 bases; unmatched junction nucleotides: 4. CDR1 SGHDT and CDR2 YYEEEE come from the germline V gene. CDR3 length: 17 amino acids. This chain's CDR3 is CASSSGLAGGFYNEQFF. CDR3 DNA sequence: TGTGCCAGCAGCTCGGGACTAGCGGGAGGATTCTACAATGAGCAGTTCTTC.

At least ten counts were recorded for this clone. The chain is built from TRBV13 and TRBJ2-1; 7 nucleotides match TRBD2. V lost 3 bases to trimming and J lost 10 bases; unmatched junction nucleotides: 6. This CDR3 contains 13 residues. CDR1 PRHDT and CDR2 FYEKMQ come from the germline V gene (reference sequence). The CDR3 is CASSFLGEGEQFF. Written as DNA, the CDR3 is TGTGCCAGCAGCTTTTTGGGGGAGGGGGAGCAGTTCTTC.

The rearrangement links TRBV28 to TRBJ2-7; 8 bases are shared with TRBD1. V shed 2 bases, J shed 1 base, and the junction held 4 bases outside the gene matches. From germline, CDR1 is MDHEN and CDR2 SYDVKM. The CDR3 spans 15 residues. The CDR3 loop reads CASSLGWDRSYEQYF. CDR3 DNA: TGTGCCAGCAGTTTAGGTTGGGACAGGTCCTACGAGCAGTACTTC. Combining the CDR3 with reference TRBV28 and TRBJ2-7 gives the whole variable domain DVKVTQSSRYLVKRTGEKVFLECVQDMDHENMFWYRQDPGLGLRLIYFSYDVKMKEKGDIPEGYSVSREKKERFSLILESASTNQTSMYLCASSLGWDRSYEQYFGPGTRLTVT.

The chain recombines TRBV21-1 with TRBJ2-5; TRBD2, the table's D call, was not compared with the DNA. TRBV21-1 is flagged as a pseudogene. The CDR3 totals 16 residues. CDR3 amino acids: CASGPGDDPEIETQYF. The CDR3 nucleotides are TGTGCCAGCGGGCCGGGGGACGACCCGGAAATAGAGACCCAGTACTTC.

The CDR3 DNA follows: TGTGCCAGTAGCCCCTGGGCTTCGGCCGCCTACGAGCAGTACTTC. As protein: CASSPWASAAYEQYF. The chain has TRBV19 and TRBJ2-7, with D uncertain. This CDR3 region has 15 residues. CDR1 is LNHDA, CDR2 SQIVND, per germline (reference sequence). Trimming removed 6 bases from V and 2 bases from J, with 17 bases in between.

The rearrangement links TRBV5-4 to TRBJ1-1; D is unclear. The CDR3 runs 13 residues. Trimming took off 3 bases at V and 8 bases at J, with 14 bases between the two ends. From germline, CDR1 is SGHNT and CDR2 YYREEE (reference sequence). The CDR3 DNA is TGTGCCAGCAGCTCCTTCAACGGTGCCGAAGCTTTCTTT. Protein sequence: CASSSFNGAEAFF. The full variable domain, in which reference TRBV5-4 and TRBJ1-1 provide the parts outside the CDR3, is ETGVTQSPTHLIKTRGQQVTLRCSSQSGHNTVSWYQQALGQGPQFIFQYYREEENGRGNFPPRFSGLQFPNYSSELNVNALELDDSALYLCASSSFNGAEAFFGQGTRLTVV.

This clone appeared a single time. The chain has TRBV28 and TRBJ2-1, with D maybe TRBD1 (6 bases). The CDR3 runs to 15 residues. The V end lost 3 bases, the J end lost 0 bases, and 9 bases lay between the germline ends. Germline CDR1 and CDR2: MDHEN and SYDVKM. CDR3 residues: CASSFRGSSYNEQFF. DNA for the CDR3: TGTGCCAGCAGTTTCAGGGGTAGCTCCTACAATGAGCAGTTCTTC.

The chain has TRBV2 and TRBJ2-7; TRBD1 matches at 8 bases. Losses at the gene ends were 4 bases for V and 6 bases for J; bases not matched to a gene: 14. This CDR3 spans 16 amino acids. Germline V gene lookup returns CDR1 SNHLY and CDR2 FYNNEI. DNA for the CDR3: TGTGCCAGCAGTGGAGAACTGGACAGGGTCTTAATCGAGCAGTACTTC. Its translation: CASSGELDRVLIEQYF.

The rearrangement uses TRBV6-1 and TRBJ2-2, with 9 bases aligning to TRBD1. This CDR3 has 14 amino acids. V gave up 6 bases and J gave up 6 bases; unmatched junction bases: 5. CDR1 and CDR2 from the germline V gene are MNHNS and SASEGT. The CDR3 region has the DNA TGTGCCAGCAGGGGGGACAGGGAGGCCGGGGAGCTGTTTTTT. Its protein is CASRGDREAGELFF.

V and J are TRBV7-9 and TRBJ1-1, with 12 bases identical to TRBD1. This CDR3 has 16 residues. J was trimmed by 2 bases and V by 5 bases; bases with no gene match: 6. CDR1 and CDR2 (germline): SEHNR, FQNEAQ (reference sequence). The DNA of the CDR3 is TGTGCCAGCAGCCTTGGGACAGGGGGCCAAAACACTGAAGCTTTCTTT. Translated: CASSLGTGGQNTEAFF.

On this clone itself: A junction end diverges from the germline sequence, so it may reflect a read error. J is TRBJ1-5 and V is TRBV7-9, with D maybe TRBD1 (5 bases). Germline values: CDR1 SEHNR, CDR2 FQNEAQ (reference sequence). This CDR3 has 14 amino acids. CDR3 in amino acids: CASSLAGPGGPQHF. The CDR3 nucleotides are TGTGCCAGCAGCCTAGCGGGCCCGGGGGGGCCCCAGCATTTT.

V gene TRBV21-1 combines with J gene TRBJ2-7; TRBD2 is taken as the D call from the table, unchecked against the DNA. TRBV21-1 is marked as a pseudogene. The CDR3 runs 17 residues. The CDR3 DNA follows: TGTGCCAGCAGCAAGGAGGACGGGAGGAGTAGGTACCACGAGCAGTACTTC. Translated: CASSKEDGRSRYHEQYF.

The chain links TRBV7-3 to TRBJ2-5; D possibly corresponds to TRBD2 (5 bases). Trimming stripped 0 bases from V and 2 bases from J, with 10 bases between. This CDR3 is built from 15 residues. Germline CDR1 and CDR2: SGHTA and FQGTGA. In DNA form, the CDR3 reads TGTGCCAGCAGCTTAACGTTTGGCGGGCAAGAGACCCAGTACTTC. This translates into CASSLTFGGQETQYF.

The DNA of the CDR3 is TGTGCCAGCAGCCCAGGAGGGGAGCTGTTTTTT. The encoded protein is CASSPGGELFF. The chain combines TRBV7-8 with TRBJ2-2, with no clear D. From germline, CDR1 is SGHVS and CDR2 FQNEAQ. The CDR3 contains 11 residues. V was pared by 5 bases and J by 8 bases, with 6 bases between.

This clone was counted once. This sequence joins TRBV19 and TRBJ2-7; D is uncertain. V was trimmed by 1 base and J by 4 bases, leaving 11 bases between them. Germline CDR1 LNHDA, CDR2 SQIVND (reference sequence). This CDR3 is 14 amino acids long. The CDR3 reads CASSIAVGEYEQYF. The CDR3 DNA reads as TGTGCCAGTAGTATAGCGGTCGGAGAGTACGAGCAGTACTTC.